This T cell receptor beta chain is drawn from a study of Ad26.COV2.S vaccination and SARS-CoV-2 variants. Libraries were prepared by immunoSEQ multiplex PCR; TCRdb keeps only in-frame clonotypes and omits some of them. The table shows over 110,000 clones, with 70% to 90% occurring only once. Germline V gene data show CDR1 as SNHLY and CDR2 as FYNNEI. V was pared by 6 bases and J by 1 base, with 15 bases between. CDR3 length: 15 amino acids. This rearrangement joins TRBV2 to TRBJ2-5; D is perhaps TRBD2 (6 bases). The receptor comes from a human donor who had recovered from COVID-19. This specimen consisted of peripheral blood, obtained after recovery from COVID-19. The CDR3 nucleotides are TGTGCCAGCAGCACGGCCGGGACTCCCCAAGAGACCCAGTACTTC. Translating it yields CASSTAGTPQETQYF.